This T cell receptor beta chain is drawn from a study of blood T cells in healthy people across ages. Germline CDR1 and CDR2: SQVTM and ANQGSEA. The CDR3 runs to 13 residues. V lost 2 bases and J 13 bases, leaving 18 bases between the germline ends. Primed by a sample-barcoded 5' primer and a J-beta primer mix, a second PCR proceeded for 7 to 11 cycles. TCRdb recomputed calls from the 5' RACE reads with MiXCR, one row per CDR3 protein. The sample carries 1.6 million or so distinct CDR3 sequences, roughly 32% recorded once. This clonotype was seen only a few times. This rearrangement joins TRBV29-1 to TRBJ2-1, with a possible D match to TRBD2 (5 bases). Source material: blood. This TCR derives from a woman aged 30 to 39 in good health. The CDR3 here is CSVEWRQKEAQFF. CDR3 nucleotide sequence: TGCAGCGTTGAATGGAGGCAGAAAGAGGCCCAGTTCTTC.